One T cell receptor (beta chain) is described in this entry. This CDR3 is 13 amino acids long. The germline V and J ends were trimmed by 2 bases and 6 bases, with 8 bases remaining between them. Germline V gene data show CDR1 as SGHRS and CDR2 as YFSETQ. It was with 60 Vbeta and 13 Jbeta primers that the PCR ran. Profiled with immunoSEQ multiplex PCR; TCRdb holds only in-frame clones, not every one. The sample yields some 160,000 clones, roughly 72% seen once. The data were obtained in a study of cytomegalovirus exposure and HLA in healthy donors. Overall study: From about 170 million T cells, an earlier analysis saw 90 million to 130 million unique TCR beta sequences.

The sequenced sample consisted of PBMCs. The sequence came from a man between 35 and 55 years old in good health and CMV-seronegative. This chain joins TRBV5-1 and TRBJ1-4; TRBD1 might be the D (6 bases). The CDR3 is CASSFRQDEKLFF. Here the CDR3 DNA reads TGCGCCAGCAGCTTTCGACAGGATGAAAAACTGTTTTTT.